The T cell receptor beta chain under discussion was sequenced for a study of cytomegalovirus exposure and HLA in healthy donors. Study conclusions and caveats: Accurate HLA-A and HLA-B prediction from TCR beta sequences was reported for most subjects.

It was with 60 Vbeta and 13 Jbeta primers that the PCR ran. Method: immunoSEQ multiplex PCR; TCRdb's copy keeps in-frame clones and lacks some. The sample consists of tens of thousands of clones, about 73% of them appearing once. Germline V lookup: CDR1 LGHNA, CDR2 YSLEER. The V gene end was trimmed by 2 bases and the J gene end by 4 bases; junction bases not matched to a gene: 9. The CDR3 spans 17 residues. Details on this clone: What it binds is unknown.

The chain is built from TRBV4-3 and TRBJ2-7; 12 bases are a match to TRBD1. The sample consisted of PBMCs. This TCR was recovered from a man between 18 and 29 years old in good health and CMV-seronegative. DNA for the CDR3: TGCGCCAGCAGCCAACCCTCCCGGGACAGGGGGCGGTACGAGCAGTACTTC. The encoded protein is CASSQPSRDRGRYEQYF.